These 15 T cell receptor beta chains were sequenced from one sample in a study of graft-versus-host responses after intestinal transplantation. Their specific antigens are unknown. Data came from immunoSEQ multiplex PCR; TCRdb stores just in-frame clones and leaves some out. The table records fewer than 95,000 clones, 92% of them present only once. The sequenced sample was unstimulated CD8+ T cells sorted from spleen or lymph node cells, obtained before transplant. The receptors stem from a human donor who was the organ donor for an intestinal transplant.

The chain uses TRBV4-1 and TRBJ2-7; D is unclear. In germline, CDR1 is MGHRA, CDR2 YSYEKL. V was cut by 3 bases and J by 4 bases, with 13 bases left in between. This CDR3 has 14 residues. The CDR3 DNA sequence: TGCGCCAGCAGCCAGAGGTCCCCTTCTTACGAGCAGTACTTC. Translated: CASSQRSPSYEQYF.

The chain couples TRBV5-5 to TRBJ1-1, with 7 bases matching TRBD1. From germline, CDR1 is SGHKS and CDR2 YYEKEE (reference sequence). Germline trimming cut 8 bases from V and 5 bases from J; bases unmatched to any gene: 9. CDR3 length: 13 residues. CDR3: CASALTGWTEAFF. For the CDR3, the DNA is TGTGCCAGTGCCCTGACAGGGTGGACTGAAGCTTTCTTT.

CDR3 sequence (DNA): TGTGCCAGCAGCTTAGGGGGGGGAACCTACGAGCAGTACTTC. It specifies CASSLGGGTYEQYF. V is TRBV11-2 and J is TRBJ2-7, with 7 bases identical to TRBD2. Looked up from germline, CDR1 is SGHAT and CDR2 is FQNNGV. V lost 1 base, J lost 2 bases, and 2 bases stayed unmatched. The CDR3 consists of 14 residues.

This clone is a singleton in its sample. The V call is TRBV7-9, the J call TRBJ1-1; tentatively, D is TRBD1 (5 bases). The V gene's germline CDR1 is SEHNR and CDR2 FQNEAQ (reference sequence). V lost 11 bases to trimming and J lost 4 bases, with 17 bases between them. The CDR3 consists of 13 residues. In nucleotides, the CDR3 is TGTGCCGAGACATGGGGGGGGAGCACTGAAGCTTTCTTT. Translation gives CAETWGGSTEAFF.

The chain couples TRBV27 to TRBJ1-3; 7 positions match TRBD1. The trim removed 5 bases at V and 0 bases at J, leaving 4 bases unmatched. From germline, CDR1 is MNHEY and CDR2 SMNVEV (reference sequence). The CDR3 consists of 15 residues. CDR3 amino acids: CASSLTGNSGNTIYF. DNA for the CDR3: TGTGCCAGCAGTCTGACAGGGAACTCTGGAAACACCATATATTTT.

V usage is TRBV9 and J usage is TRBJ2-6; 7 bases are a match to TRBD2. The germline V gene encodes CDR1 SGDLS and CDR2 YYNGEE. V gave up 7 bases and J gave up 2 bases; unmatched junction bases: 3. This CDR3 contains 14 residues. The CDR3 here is CASSGGAGANVLTF. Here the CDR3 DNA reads TGTGCCAGCTCTGGGGGGGCTGGGGCCAACGTCCTGACTTTC.

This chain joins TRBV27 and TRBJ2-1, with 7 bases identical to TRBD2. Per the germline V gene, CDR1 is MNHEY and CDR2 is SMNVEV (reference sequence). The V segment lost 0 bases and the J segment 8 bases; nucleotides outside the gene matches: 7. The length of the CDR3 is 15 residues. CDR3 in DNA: TGTGCCAGCAGTTTATCGGGGCGGGGGATCGATGAGCAGTTCTTC. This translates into CASSLSGRGIDEQFF.

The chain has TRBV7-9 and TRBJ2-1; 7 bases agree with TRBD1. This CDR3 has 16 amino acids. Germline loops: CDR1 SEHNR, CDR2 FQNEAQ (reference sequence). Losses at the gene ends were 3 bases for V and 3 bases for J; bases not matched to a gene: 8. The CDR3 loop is CASSFPETGDYNEQFF. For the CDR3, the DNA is TGTGCCAGCAGCTTCCCAGAAACAGGGGACTACAATGAGCAGTTCTTC.

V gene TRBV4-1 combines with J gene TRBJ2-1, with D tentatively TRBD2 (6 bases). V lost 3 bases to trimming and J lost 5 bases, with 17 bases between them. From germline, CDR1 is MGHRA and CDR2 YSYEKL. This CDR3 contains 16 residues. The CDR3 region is CASSHVADSLNNEQFF. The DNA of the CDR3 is TGCGCCAGCAGCCATGTAGCGGACTCCTTAAACAATGAGCAGTTCTTC.

Here the CDR3 reads CASSLGPGGYEQYF. The CDR3 DNA follows: TGTGCCAGCAGCTTGGGGCCGGGGGGATACGAGCAGTACTTC. This chain joins TRBV7-9 and TRBJ2-7; TRBD2 matches 7 bases. The J segment lost 4 bases and the V segment lost 3 bases, leaving 6 bases of the junction unmatched. CDR3 length: 14 residues. CDR1 and CDR2 (germline): SEHNR, FQNEAQ (reference sequence).

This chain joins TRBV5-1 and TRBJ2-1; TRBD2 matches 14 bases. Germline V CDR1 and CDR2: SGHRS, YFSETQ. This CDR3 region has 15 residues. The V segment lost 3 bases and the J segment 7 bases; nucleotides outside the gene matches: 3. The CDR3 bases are TGCGCCAGCAGCTCTGGGACTAGCGGGGGAAATGAGCAGTTCTTC. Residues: CASSSGTSGGNEQFF.

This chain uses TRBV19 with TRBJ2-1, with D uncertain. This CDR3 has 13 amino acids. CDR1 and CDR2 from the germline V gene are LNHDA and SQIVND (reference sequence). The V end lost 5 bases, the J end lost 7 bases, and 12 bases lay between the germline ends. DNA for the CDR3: TGTGCCAGTAGTCTCCGTTGGGCGAATGAGCAGTTCTTC. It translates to CASSLRWANEQFF.

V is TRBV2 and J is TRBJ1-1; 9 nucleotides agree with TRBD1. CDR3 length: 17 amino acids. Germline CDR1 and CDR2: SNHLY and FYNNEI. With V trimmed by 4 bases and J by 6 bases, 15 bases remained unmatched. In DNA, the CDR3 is TGTGCCAGCAGTGTGCAAAGGTCGGGACAGGGTGGCCCTGAAGCTTTCTTT. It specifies CASSVQRSGQGGPEAFF.

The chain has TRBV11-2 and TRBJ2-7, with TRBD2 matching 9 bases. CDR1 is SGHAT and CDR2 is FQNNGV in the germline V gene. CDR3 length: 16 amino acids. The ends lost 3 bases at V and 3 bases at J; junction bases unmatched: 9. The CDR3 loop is CASSFRFSGGNYEQYF. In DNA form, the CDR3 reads TGTGCCAGCAGCTTCCGATTTAGCGGGGGTAACTACGAGCAGTACTTC.

The CDR3: CASSLYAGGTDTQYF. DNA for the CDR3: TGTGCCAGCAGTTTATATGCGGGAGGCACAGATACGCAGTATTTT. V usage is TRBV27 and J usage is TRBJ2-3; 7 bases fit TRBD2. The junction had 2 bases not matched to a gene; V was cut back by 1 base and J by 1 base. CDR3 size: 15 residues. Germline loops: CDR1 MNHEY, CDR2 SMNVEV (reference sequence).